This T cell receptor beta chain was identified during a study of B cell selection in AIRE deficiency (dated by TCRdb to 2018 to 2020). Regarding the complete study: Researchers compared TCRbeta repertoires of sorted blood CD4+ conventional T cells and regulatory T cells in AIRE-deficient patients with those in healthy controls. The TCR-sequenced cohort comprised about five AIRE-deficient APECED patients and about five healthy control donors. General conclusions and limits of the study: Of some 3,300 shared Treg TCRbeta sequences, less than 35% were shared only among healthy donors and around 10% only among patients, suggesting less efficient Treg selection without AIRE. Only TCRbeta chains were sequenced, and about 33% of the Treg sequences shared among healthy donors were also detected in healthy Tconv cells, possibly owing to differing TCRalpha chains. Around 30% of Treg TCRbeta sequences shared among healthy donors appeared in patient Tconv cells, suggesting diversion of Treg-biased clones into the Tconv compartment. Shorter CDR3s were found in shared Treg sequences, reflecting a bias toward rearrangements containing few non-templated nucleotide insertions. Tconv and Treg cells from AIRE-deficient patients showed TCRBV gene usage, CDR3 length and TCR diversity similar to those of healthy donors.

Its CDR3 holds 15 amino acids, cysteine through phenylalanine. Only the CDR3 DNA is retained, 45 bases long and in frame from the first base. V is clipped by 3 bases and J by 9 bases, and the sequence between their germline boundaries is 18 bases long. The germline V gene specifies SGHVS as CDR1 and FQNEAQ as CDR2. CD4+CD25hiCD127low/negative cells were sorted as the regulatory T cell population. The control samples were obtained from healthy donors who were not related to the patients. Sorting of Tconv and Treg cells intended for TCRbeta sequencing was performed on a FACSAria flow cytometer. The sorted cells were collected in 5-ml round-bottom polystyrene tubes, and the dry cell pellets were frozen at -80 degrees C prior to sequencing. The immunoSEQ platform was used for TCRbeta chain sequencing. In the source study's methods: Pooled Treg repertoires yielded about 6.2x10^4 distinct TCRbeta sequences from patients and approximately 9.7x10^4 from healthy donors. Treg TCRbeta sequences found in two or more individuals were classed as public, and these public Treg TCRbeta sequences were then looked for in Tconv repertoires. To test for differences between groups, Mann-Whitney U tests with Bonferroni-Dunn correction were run in GraphPad Prism 7.03. In its TCRdb copy, this immuneACCESS table keeps in-frame sequences only and misses some clones. Where compared with another copy, unresolved V genes explain less than half of these, and the others have no known cause. Clonal size and the V and J genes are those of that table, whereas D and trimming came from the DNA. For this sample there are 20,000 or so clones; 85% to 95% appear just once. Of the sample, roughly 1.3% falls within the top ten clones.

In the case of this clone: There is no known antigen for this receptor. Base-call qualities are not available, and no considerably larger clone is one nucleotide away.

This clonotype originated in a human donor in good health. The sample was CD4+CD25+ Tregs sorted from PBMCs. The chain uses TRBV7-8 and TRBJ1-5, and possibly TRBD1, on 6 matching bases. The CDR3 reads CASSFADSRGGPQHF. The nucleotides are TGTGCCAGCAGCTTTGCGGACAGCCGAGGCGGGCCCCAGCATTTT.